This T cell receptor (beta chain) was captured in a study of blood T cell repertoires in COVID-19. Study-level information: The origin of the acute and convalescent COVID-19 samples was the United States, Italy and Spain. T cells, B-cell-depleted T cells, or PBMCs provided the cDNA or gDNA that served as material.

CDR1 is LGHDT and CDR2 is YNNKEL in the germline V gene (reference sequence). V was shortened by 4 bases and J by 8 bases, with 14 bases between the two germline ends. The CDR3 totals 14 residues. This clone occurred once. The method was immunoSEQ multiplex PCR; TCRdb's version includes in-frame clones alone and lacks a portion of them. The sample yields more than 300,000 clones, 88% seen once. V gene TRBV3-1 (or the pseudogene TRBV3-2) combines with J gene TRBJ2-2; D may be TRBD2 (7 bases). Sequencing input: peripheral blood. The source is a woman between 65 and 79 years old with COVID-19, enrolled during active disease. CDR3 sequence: CASSPRGGPGELFF. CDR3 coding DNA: TGTGCCAGCAGCCCTAGGGGGGGCCCTGGGGAGCTGTTTTTT.